The 24 T cell receptor beta chains below were found in one sample sequenced in a study of tumor and adjacent non-tumor tissue in lung cancer. A modified ARM-PCR protocol with three rounds of nested PCR amplified TCRbeta. TCRdb reprocessed the multiplex PCR reads with MiXCR, giving one entry per CDR3 protein. The profile shows more than 85,000 distinct CDR3 sequences, roughly 75% of them singletons. No cell sorting was done before RNA was extracted from the tissue. The sample taken for sequencing was lung tumor tissue. The source is a woman aged 55 to 70 with non-small cell lung cancer.

As to this clonotype: An end of the junction does not agree with germline; a read error may underlie this. The gene calls are TRBV4-1 and TRBJ2-7; 7 bases map to TRBD1. This CDR3 region has 14 residues. Germline CDR1 reads MGHRA; CDR2 reads YSYEKL. Written as DNA, the CDR3 is TGCGCCAGCAACCAAGACAGGGTTTGGTACGAGCATTACTTC. The encoded protein is CASNQDRVWYEHYF.

On this clonotype: One junction end disagrees with the germline gene, perhaps due to a read error. The chain uses TRBV30 and TRBJ1-1; D might be TRBD1 (5 bases). The CDR3 runs 13 residues. Germline CDR1 is GTSNPN and CDR2 is SVGIG (reference sequence). The CDR3 sequence: CTWSVGEGLKAFF. The CDR3 DNA reads TGTACCTGGAGTGTCGGGGAGGGACTGAAAGCTTTCTTT.

This clonotype was picked up one time. No conserved phenylalanine or tryptophan ends this CDR3, so it is likely a read error. The V gene is TRBV20-1, the J gene TRBJ2-7; 9 bases are shared with TRBD1. Per the germline V gene, CDR1 is DFQATT and CDR2 is SNEGSKA (reference sequence). This CDR3 spans 14 amino acids. Losses at the gene ends were 4 bases for V and 7 bases for J; bases not matched to a gene: 11. In DNA, the CDR3 is TGCAGTGCTATACTAACAGGGGGCCTGGGTGAGCAGTACTTA. Its protein product is CSAILTGGLGEQYL.

This sequence joins TRBV6-1 and TRBJ1-1; unclear D gene. Germline lookup yields CDR1 MNHNS and CDR2 SASEGT. This CDR3 is 12 amino acids long. Trimming cost V 0 bases and J 6 bases, with 5 bases left between them. The CDR3 reads CASSEAVSEAFF. In DNA, the CDR3 is TGTGCCAGCAGTGAAGCTGTGTCTGAAGCTTTCTTT.

V usage is TRBV28 and J usage is TRBJ1-1; 10 bases line up with TRBD1. Germline loops: CDR1 MDHEN, CDR2 SYDVKM. Losses at the gene ends were 6 bases for V and 3 bases for J; bases not matched to a gene: 4. CDR3 size: 14 residues. The chain's CDR3 is CASRTGGYYTEAFF. The CDR3, as DNA: TGTGCCAGCAGGACAGGGGGCTATTACACTGAAGCTTTCTTT. The entire variable domain, with the rest obtained from reference TRBV28 and TRBJ1-1, is as follows: DVKVTQSSRYLVKRTGEKVFLECVQDMDHENMFWYRQDPGLGLRLIYFSYDVKMKEKGDIPEGYSVSREKKERFSLILESASTNQTSMYLCASRTGGYYTEAFFGQGTRLTVV.

This rearrangement joins TRBV28 to TRBJ1-1; D uncertain. Looked up from germline, CDR1 is MDHEN and CDR2 is SYDVKM. The CDR3 runs to 13 residues. Between the trimmed V and J ends, which lost 5 bases and 1 base, there was a span of 8 bases. The CDR3 sequence is CASSTTGNTEAFF. The CDR3, as DNA: TGTGCCAGCAGTACGACGGGGAACACTGAAGCTTTCTTT.

On this clonotype: This CDR3 fails to terminate in the conserved phenylalanine or tryptophan, so it likely reflects a read error. This chain connects TRBV20-1 to TRBJ1-5; no reliable D call. The germline V and J ends were trimmed by 0 bases and 4 bases, with 7 bases remaining between them. CDR1 and CDR2 from the germline V gene are DFQATT and SNEGSKA (reference sequence). The CDR3 runs 13 residues. CDR3 nucleotide sequence: TGCAGTGCTAGAGAGTTCGGTAATCAGCCCCAGCATGTT. Its protein is CSAREFGNQPQHV.

Details on this clonotype: A much larger clone differs from this one at a single base, so this may be a read error. The CDR3 here is CASRPYSTAYNEQFF. CDR3 coding DNA: TGTGCCAGCAGGCCCTACTCAACGGCATACAATGAGCAGTTCTTC. The genes are TRBV12-3 or TRBV12-4 and TRBJ2-1; D not certain. Trimming left V 6 bases short and J 4 bases short, with 16 bases between. CDR3 length: 15 residues.

V gene TRBV6-2 or TRBV6-3 combines with J gene TRBJ2-5, with a possible D match to TRBD2 (5 bases). Trimming stripped 2 bases from V and 6 bases from J, with 19 bases between. The CDR3 contains 16 residues. Germline V CDR1 and CDR2: MNHEY, SVGEGT. The CDR3 DNA follows: TGTGCCAGCAGTTACAGGGTCGGAGGACGAGGACAGACCCAGTACTTC. It yields the protein CASSYRVGGRGQTQYF.

A remark on this clonotype: A junction boundary mismatches the germline segment, possibly from a read error. The chain combines TRBV4-3 with TRBJ2-6, with 13 bases that match TRBD2. The CDR3 sequence is 19 residues long. CDR1 and CDR2 (germline): LGHNA, YSLEER. CDR3 in DNA: TGCGCCAGCAGCCAGGCCGCGACTAGCGGGAGGACTGGAGCCAACGTCCTGAGTTTC. This sequence encodes CASSQAATSGRTGANVLSF.

Concerning this clonotype itself: One junction end does not reproduce the germline sequence, and a read error may be involved. The V and J genes are TRBV11-2 and TRBJ2-7; D may be TRBD2 (6 bases). This CDR3 spans 14 amino acids. Germline values: CDR1 SGHAT, CDR2 FQNNGV. Here the CDR3 DNA reads TGTTCCAGCAGTTGGGACTCCGGAGGATACGAGCAGTACTTC. Translation gives CSSSWDSGGYEQYF.

V usage is TRBV6-6 and J usage is TRBJ1-3, with a weak D call TRBD1 (5 bases). Germline CDR1 MNHNY, CDR2 SVGAGI (reference sequence). Trimming pared 0 bases from V and 3 bases from J, leaving 12 bases between. This CDR3 has 16 residues. For the CDR3, the DNA is TGTGCCAGCAGTTACTCCCCGGCAGGGATTGGAAACACCATATATTTT. This translates into CASSYSPAGIGNTIYF.

The count of this clonotype is one. A read error may explain this, as a much larger clone is one base away. The chain is built from TRBV28 and TRBJ2-7; TRBD2 is a possible D gene (5 bases). V dropped 8 bases and J dropped 1 base, with 15 bases sitting between them. This CDR3 is 14 amino acids long. Per the germline V gene, CDR1 is MDHEN and CDR2 is SYDVKM. CDR3 amino acids: CASVAADWSYEQYF. DNA for the CDR3: TGTGCCAGCGTCGCAGCGGACTGGTCCTACGAGCAGTACTTC. The full variable domain, rest sourced from reference TRBV28 and TRBJ2-7, is DVKVTQSSRYLVKRTGEKVFLECVQDMDHENMFWYRQDPGLGLRLIYFSYDVKMKEKGDIPEGYSVSREKKERFSLILESASTNQTSMYLCASVAADWSYEQYFGPGTRLTVT.

The chain has TRBV2 and TRBJ1-1, with unresolved D. CDR1 is SNHLY, CDR2 FYNNEI, per germline. CDR3 length: 14 amino acids. V was cut by 7 bases and J by 2 bases, with 14 bases left in between. The CDR3: CASMEPSGNTEAFF. DNA for the CDR3: TGTGCCAGCATGGAGCCCTCGGGAAACACTGAAGCTTTCTTT.

On this clonotype itself: Sequence at one end of the junction differs from germline and may be a read error. The chain joins TRBV11-2 to TRBJ2-1; weak D call: TRBD2 (5 bases). Germline lookup yields CDR1 SGHAT and CDR2 FQNNGV. The CDR3 contains 12 residues. The CDR3 here is CASSLTRTRQFF. CDR3 bases: TGTGCAAGCAGCTTAACCAGGACTCGGCAGTTCTTC.

As regards this clonotype: A much larger clone sits a single nucleotide away, making a read error possible. The gene calls are TRBV6-2 or TRBV6-3 and TRBJ2-1; perhaps TRBD2 as D (5 bases). Looked up from germline, CDR1 is MNHEY and CDR2 is SVGEGT. V was pared by 3 bases and J by 13 bases, with 13 bases between. This CDR3 is built from 12 residues. This CDR3 is CASSYNGLDQFF. CDR3 in DNA: TGTGCCAGCAGTTATAATGGACTTGATCAGTTCTTC.

A word on this clonotype: Possible read error: a much larger clone is one base away. This rearrangement joins TRBV4-3 to TRBJ1-4; D might be TRBD1 (6 bases). The length of the CDR3 is 14 residues. Germline V gene data show CDR1 as LGHNA and CDR2 as YSLEER. CDR3 amino acids: CANSPGVEDEKLFF. The CDR3 DNA follows: TGCGCCAACAGCCCAGGGGTGGAGGATGAAAAACTGTTTTTT.

Note on this clonotype: One junction end does not reproduce the germline sequence, and a read error may be involved. The rearrangement links TRBV11-1 to TRBJ2-3; 7 bases are a match to TRBD2. Germline CDR1 is SGHAT and CDR2 is FQDESV (reference sequence). This CDR3 region has 17 residues. CDR3 sequence: CASSSPLGGGSTDTRYF. In nucleotides, the CDR3 is TGCGCCAGCAGCTCCCCCTTGGGGGGGGGAAGCACAGATACGCGGTATTTT.

A word on this clonotype: The conserved final phenylalanine or tryptophan is absent from the CDR3, which likely points to a read error. This sequence joins TRBV10-3 and TRBJ2-7, with a possible D match to TRBD1 (5 bases). The germline CDR1 and CDR2 sequences are ENHRY and SYGVKD. The germline V and J ends were trimmed by 11 bases and 3 bases, with 17 bases remaining between them. The CDR3 is 13 amino acids. As DNA, the CDR3 is TGTGCCTCCATGTTCAGGGCCGACTACGAGCAGTACCTC. Protein: CASMFRADYEQYL.

The chain has TRBV11-2 and TRBJ1-1; D gene ambiguous. The CDR3 totals 15 residues. V was pared by 11 bases and J by 6 bases, with 25 bases between. Germline-derived CDR1 and CDR2 are SGHAT and FQNNGV. The chain's CDR3 is CACILTPGLNAEAFF. Here the CDR3 DNA reads TGTGCCTGCATCTTGACCCCCGGACTAAATGCTGAAGCTTTCTTT.

Concerning this clonotype: Possible read error: a much larger clone is one base away. The CDR3 loop is CASSGDGVPSPLHF. CDR3 nucleotide sequence: TGTGCCAGCAGCGGCGATGGCGTGCCTTCACCCCTCCACTTT. The J gene is TRBJ1-6, the V gene TRBV6-1; D unresolved. Trimming pared 6 bases from V and 9 bases from J, leaving 15 bases between. The CDR3 is made up of 14 amino acids. The germline CDR1 and CDR2 sequences are MNHNS and SASEGT.

This chain joins TRBV11-2 and TRBJ2-7, with 10 positions matching TRBD1. The J segment lost 5 bases and the V segment lost 8 bases, leaving 12 bases of the junction unmatched. The CDR3 is made up of 15 amino acids. Germline CDR1 and CDR2: SGHAT and FQNNGV. CDR3 sequence: CASRSGTGDFHEQYF. The DNA for the CDR3 is TGTGCCAGCCGCTCAGGGACAGGGGACTTTCACGAGCAGTACTTC.

In its sample, this clonotype was seen once. A much larger clone differs by one base, so this may be a read error. The CDR3 spells CASCWQGQHGYTF. Here the CDR3 DNA reads TGTGCCAGCTGTTGGCAGGGACAACATGGCTACACCTTC. The rearrangement joins TRBV6-2 or TRBV6-3 to TRBJ1-2; possibly TRBD1 for D (6 bases). Germline lookup yields CDR1 MNHEY and CDR2 SVGEGT. The CDR3 is 13 amino acids. V gave up 8 bases and J gave up 6 bases, with 16 bases separating them.

The chain is built from TRBV7-6 and TRBJ2-7; D might be TRBD1 (6 bases). V lost 5 bases, J lost 6 bases, and 14 bases lay in between. The CDR3 is made up of 13 amino acids. Germline V CDR1 and CDR2: SGHVS, FNYEAQ. In nucleotides, the CDR3 is TGTGCCAGCAGCCACCTCACAGGGCCCGAGCAGTACTTC. As protein: CASSHLTGPEQYF.